The 8 T cell receptor beta chains below all came from one sample that was sequenced in a study of identifying expanded T cells in peripheral blood (dated by TCRdb to between 2017 and 2020). Libraries came from the immunoSEQ multiplex PCR assay. Held by TCRdb, this immuneACCESS table contains in-frame sequences only and omits some clones. Under half of the omission traces to an unresolved V gene where checked; the cause of the rest is unknown. This sample is represented by around 56,000 clones; approximately 82% of them were singletons. Of the sample, around a sixth falls within the top ten clones. The specimen was blood. Receptors originate from a person aged 18 to 70 in good health.

Comment on this clone: Its ends do not fully match the called genes, so a read error is possible. This chain uses TRBV7-9 with TRBJ1-2; D possibly corresponds to TRBD1 (6 bases). CDR3 length equals 12 residues. CDR1 is SEHNR, CDR2 FQNEAQ, per germline (reference sequence). CDR3 in DNA: TGTGCCAGCAGCCAACGGACAGAAAAGAAGTCCTTC. It encodes CASSQRTEKKSF.

The chain has TRBV27 and TRBJ2-5; D is possibly TRBD2 (5 bases). The CDR3 is made up of 13 amino acids. CDR1 and CDR2 (germline): MNHEY, SMNVEV (reference sequence). Trimming left V 4 bases short and J 5 bases short, with 11 bases between. The CDR3: CASSSRGWETQYF. The CDR3 DNA reads TGTGCCAGCAGTTCCCGGGGTTGGGAGACCCAGTACTTC.

This chain joins TRBV14 and TRBJ1-2; maybe TRBD1 (5 bases). With 4 bases removed from V and 5 bases from J, the gap between germline ends came to 17 bases. The CDR3 consists of 15 residues. The V gene's germline CDR1 is SGHDN and CDR2 FVKESK. CDR3 in DNA: TGTGCCAGCAGCCGCACCCGGGACGGAACATATGGCTACACCTTC. This encodes CASSRTRDGTYGYTF.

This chain connects TRBV6-5 to TRBJ2-7, with D perhaps matching TRBD2 (7 bases). There are 16 residues in the CDR3. Germline CDR1 and CDR2: MNHEY and SVGAGI. V lost 4 bases to trimming and J lost 0 bases, with 16 bases between them. CDR3 region: CASSLRGGVGSYEQYF. The CDR3 coding sequence is TGTGCCAGCAGTTTGAGGGGGGGAGTCGGCTCCTACGAGCAGTACTTC.

The rearrangement links TRBV29-1 to TRBJ2-5; a weak D match, TRBD1 (5 bases). Per germline, CDR1 SQVTM and CDR2 ANQGSEA. The CDR3 totals 14 residues. V was shortened by 3 bases and J by 7 bases, with 18 bases between the two germline ends. The CDR3 DNA sequence: TGCAGCGTTGAGGTCCAGCCCCAAAGGGGGACCCAGTACTTC. It codes for CSVEVQPQRGTQYF. Full variable domain (rest looked up from reference TRBV29-1 and TRBJ2-5): SAVISQKPSRDICQRGTSLTIQCQVDSQVTMMFWYRQQPGQSLTLIATANQGSEATYESGFVIDKFPISRPNLTFSTLTVSNMSPEDSSIYLCSVEVQPQRGTQYFGPGTRLLVL.

The V call is TRBV2, the J call TRBJ2-3; 7 positions agree with TRBD1. Germline assignment: CDR1 SNHLY and CDR2 FYNNEI. V gave up 6 bases and J gave up 1 base; unmatched junction bases: 7. The CDR3 extends over 15 amino acids. Here the CDR3 reads CASRRQGVGTDTQYF. The CDR3 DNA reads TGTGCCAGCAGGAGACAGGGAGTTGGCACAGATACGCAGTATTTT.

Concerning this clone itself: Being one base from a much bigger clone, this may be a read error. At the DNA level, this CDR3 is encoded by other sequences in the same sample as well. The chain is built from TRBV7-9 and TRBJ2-7; 10 nucleotides line up with TRBD1. There are 16 residues in the CDR3. Per germline, CDR1 SEHNR and CDR2 FQNEAQ (reference sequence). V was pared by 6 bases and J by 0 bases, with 8 bases of the junction left unmatched. CDR3 coding DNA: TGTGCCAGCAGAGGCGACAGGGGGCTCTACTCCTACGAGCAGTACTTC. It yields the protein CASRGDRGLYSYEQYF.

The chain joins TRBV7-2 to TRBJ2-1; a possible D gene is TRBD1 (7 bases). Trimming left V 0 bases short and J 15 bases short, with 18 bases between. The CDR3 contains 14 residues. Germline CDR1 and CDR2: SGHTA and FQGNSA. CDR3 in DNA: TGTGCCAGCAGCTTAGCGCGGAAGACAGGGAGGCCGTTCTTC. Translated, it gives CASSLARKTGRPFF.